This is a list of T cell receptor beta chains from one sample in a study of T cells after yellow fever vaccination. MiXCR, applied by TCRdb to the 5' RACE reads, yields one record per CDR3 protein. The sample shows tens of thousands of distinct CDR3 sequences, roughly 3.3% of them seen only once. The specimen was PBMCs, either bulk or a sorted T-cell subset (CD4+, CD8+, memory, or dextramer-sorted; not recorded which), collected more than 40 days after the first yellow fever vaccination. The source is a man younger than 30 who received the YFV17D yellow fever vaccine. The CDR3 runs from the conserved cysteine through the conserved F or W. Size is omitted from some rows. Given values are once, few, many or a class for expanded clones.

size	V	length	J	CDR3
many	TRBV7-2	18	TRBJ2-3	CASSLSGGVRGIRGTQYF
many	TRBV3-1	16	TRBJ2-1	CASSQLAGGRRNEQFF
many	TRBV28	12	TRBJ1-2	CASGDRADGYTF
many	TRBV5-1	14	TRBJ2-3	CASRTGSPTDTQYF
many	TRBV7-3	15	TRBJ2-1	CASGLGGTTDNEQFF
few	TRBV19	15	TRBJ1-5	CASTWDRVDNQPQHF
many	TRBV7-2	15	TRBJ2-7	CASSLGTGDLYEQYF
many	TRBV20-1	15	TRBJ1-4	CSAARGRFGFEKLFF
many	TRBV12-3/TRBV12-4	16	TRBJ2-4	CASSFEWGVAKNIQYF
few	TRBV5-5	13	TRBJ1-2	CASSLGPLYCYTF
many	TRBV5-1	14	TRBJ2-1	CASSLGTRDNEQFF
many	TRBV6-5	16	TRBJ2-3	CASTSRGGAGTDTQYF
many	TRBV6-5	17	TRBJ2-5	CASKAAWRGGRGETQYF
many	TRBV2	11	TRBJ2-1	CASRGAGEQFF
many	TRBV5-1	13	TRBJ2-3	CASSLVGTDTQYF
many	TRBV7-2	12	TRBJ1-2	CASSRQGYGYTF
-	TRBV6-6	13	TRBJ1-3	CASRRMGGDTIYF
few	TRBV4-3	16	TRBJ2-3	CASSPGTVGNSDTQYF
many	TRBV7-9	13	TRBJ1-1	CASSYLQGTEAFF
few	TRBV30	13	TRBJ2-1	CAWDGGRYNEQFF
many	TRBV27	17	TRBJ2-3	CASSLVGELLRTDTQYF
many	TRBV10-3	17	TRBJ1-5	CAISVDGSRGGGQPQHF
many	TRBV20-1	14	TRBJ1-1	CSARGRRGNLEAFF
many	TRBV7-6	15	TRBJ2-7	CASSLGDRSSYEQYF
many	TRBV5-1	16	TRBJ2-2	CASSWGDRGKSGELFF
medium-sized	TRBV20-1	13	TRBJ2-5	CSARKDNQETQYF
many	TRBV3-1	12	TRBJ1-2	CASSQGNGGYTF
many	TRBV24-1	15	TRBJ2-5	CATSDSVAGMETQYF
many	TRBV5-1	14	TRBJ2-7	CASSLPDSLYEQYF
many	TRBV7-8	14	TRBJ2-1	CASSLRDFYNEQFF
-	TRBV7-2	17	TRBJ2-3	CASSPTGTSGGPDTQYF
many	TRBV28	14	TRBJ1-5	CASSSGQGAQPQHF
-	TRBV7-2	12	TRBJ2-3	CASSPQIDTQYF
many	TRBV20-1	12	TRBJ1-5	CSAAGYNQPQHF
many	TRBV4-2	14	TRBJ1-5	CASSLDRGGQPQHF
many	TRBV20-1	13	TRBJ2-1	CSASGGGRREQFF
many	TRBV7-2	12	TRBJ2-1	CASSFYGDGEFF
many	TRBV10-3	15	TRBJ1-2	CAIRPRNVPNYGYTF
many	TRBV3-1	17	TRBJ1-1	CASSPGGTLNLNTEAFF
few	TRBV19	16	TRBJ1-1	CASSRQGFTPDTEAFF
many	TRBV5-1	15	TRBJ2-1	CASSFLASGYNEQFF
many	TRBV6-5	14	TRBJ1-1	CASRRGDRVAEAFF
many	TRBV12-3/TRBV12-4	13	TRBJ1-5	CASSLAHGQPQHF
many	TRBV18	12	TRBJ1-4	CASSPFTEKLFF
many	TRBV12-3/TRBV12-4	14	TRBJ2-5	CASSFRGGEETQYF
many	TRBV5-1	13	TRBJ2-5	CASSGWGQETQYF
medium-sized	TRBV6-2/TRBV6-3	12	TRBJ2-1	CASSYLISEQFF
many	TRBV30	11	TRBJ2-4	CAWSVGRIQYF
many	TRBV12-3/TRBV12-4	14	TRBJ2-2	CASSLVVGSGELFF
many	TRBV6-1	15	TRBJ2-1	CASRLTASEYNEQFF
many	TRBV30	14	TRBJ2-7	CAWGRQGLSYEQYF